This T cell receptor (beta chain) was observed in a study of response to subunit inactivated influenza vaccine. Findings and caveats of the study: Each seasonal influenza vaccination recruits few new T cells, the authors suggested.

Germline V gives CDR1 LGHDT, CDR2 YNNKEL (reference sequence). The CDR3 consists of 16 residues. With 5 bases removed from V and 0 bases from J, the gap between germline ends came to 14 bases. TCRdb re-derived calls from the RT-PCR reads in MiXCR, one entry per CDR3 protein. The sample shows 700,000 to 800,000 distinct CDR3 sequences, approximately 17% of them seen only once. There are a few counts of this clonotype. As yet, its antigen is unknown. Sequenced here: PBMCs from blood, sampled around 5 days after vaccination. The V gene is TRBV3-1, the J gene TRBJ2-1, with D perhaps given as TRBD1 or TRBD2 (6 bases each). The sequence came from a man aged 50-60 years who received an inactivated influenza vaccine. In nucleotides, the CDR3 is TGTGCCAGCAGCACGACAACGGGGGCCTCCTACAATGAGCAGTTCTTC. Translation: CASSTTTGASYNEQFF.